This entry is about one T cell receptor (beta chain). The clone's antigen remains unknown. Qualities for individual bases were not recorded, and no much larger clone is one base off. This entry belongs to a study of early T cells in non-severe SARS-CoV-2 infection (dated by TCRdb to 2020 to 2022). The study in broad terms: Because TCR sequencing relied on bulk RNA taken from unsorted whole blood, pairing of alpha and beta chains was not possible. What the research found in general, with its limitations: Matching against VDJdb was skewed toward anti-spike CD8 responses, likely underestimated virus-specific expansions, and missed private and CD4 specificities.

Preparation of the library involved 5' RACE. Sequencing relied on a NextSeq 500. Unique molecular identifiers were attached to individual cDNA molecules in the TCR library protocol so that sequencing error and PCR bias could be corrected. TCR alpha and beta chains were both sequenced, and the abundances of alpha and beta sequences in each sample were closely correlated with each other. The authors processed their data as follows. Decombinator V4 was used to annotate TCR sequences for V gene, J gene and CDR3. TCRs were defined as expanded if a significant change between any two time points was detected under a Poisson model with p below 0.0001. TCR abundances were normalised to the total number of TCRs sequenced per sample and expressed as counts per million. TRAV1-2 paired with TRAJ12, TRAJ20 or TRAJ33 defined MAIT TCRs, while TRAV10 paired with TRAJ18 defined iNKT TCRs. VDJdb, accessed 1 November 2021, was searched for CMV, EBV and SARS-CoV-2 annotated TCRs, excluding TCRs annotated for multiple antigens. TCRdb handled the public reads itself, with Q25 trimming in fastp and clone calling in MiXCR, and kept productive beta chains. Duplicate CDR3 protein sequences are folded into a single record with the most common DNA and genes. The V and J calls shown here were made by TCRdb, not taken from the authors' results. For this sample the table gives about 43,000 distinct CDR3 sequences, of which roughly a tenth were detected only once. Jointly, the top ten make up around 9.8% of the sample.

A case-control design nested within a healthcare worker cohort in London, UK, was used, with weekly nasopharyngeal swab PCR tests and blood sampling performed. Healthcare workers were recruited between 23 and 31 March 2020, during the week of the UK lockdown, and were followed weekly for up to roughly 15 weeks. CDR1 and CDR2 were assigned from the germline V gene as SGHTA and FQGNSA. The trim is 4 bases for V and 2 bases for J, with a gap of 17 bases between the germline ends. The CDR3 covers 16 residues, taking in both the cysteine and the phenylalanine. Kept here is only the CDR3 DNA, which spans 48 bases and is read in frame from base 1.

The sequence came from an adult who was a healthcare worker with PCR-confirmed SARS-CoV-2 infection or an uninfected control (not recorded which). Sequencing input: whole blood. The rearranged segments are TRBV7-2 and TRBJ1-1; the D region possibly corresponds to TRBD1 (5 bases align). The DNA sequence is as follows: TGTGCCAGCAGCTCGTCGTTCCGACAGCTAAACACTGAAGCTTTCTTT. This is translated as CASSSSFRQLNTEAFF.